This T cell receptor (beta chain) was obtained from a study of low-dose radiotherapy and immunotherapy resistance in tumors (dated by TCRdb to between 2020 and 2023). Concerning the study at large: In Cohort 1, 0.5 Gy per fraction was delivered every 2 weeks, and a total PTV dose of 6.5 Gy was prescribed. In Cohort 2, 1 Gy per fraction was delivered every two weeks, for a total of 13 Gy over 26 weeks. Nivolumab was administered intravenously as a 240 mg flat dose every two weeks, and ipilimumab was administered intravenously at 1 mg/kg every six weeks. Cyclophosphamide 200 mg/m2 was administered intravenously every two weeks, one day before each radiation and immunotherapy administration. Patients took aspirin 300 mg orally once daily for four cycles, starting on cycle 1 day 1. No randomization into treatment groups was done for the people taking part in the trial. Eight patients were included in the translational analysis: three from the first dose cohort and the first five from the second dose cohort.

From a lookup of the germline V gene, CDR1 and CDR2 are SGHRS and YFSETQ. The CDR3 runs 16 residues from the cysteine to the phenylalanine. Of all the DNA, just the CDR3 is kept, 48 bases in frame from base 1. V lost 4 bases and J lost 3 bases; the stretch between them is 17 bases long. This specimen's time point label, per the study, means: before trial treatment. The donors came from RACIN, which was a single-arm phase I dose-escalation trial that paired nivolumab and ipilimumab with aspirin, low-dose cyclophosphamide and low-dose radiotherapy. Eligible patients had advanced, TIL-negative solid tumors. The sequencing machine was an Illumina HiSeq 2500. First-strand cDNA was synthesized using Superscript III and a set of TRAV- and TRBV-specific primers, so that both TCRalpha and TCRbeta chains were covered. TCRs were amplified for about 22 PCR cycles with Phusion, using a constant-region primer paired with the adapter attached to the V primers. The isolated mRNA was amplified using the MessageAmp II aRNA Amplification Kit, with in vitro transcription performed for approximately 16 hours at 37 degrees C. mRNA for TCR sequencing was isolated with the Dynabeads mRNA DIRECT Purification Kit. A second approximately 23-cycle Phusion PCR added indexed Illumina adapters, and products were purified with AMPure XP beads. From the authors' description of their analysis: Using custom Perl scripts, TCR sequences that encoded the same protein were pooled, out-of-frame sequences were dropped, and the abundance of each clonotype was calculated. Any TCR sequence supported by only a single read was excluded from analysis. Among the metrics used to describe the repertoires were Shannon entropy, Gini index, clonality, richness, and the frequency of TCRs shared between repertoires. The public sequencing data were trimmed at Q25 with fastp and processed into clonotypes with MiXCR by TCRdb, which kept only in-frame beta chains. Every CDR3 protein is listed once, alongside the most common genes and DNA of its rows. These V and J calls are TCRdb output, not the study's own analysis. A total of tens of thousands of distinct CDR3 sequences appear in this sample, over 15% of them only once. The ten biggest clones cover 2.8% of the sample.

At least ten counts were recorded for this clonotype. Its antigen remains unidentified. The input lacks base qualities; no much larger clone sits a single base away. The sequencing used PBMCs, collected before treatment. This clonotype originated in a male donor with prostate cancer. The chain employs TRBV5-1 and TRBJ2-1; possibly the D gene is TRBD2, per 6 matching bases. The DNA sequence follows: TGCGCCAGCAGCCCTCAGCTGGCGGGGTTCTACAATGAGCAGTTCTTC. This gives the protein CASSPQLAGFYNEQFF.